A single sample is the source of the 18 T cell receptor beta chains below, sequenced in a study of blood T cell repertoires in COVID-19. Method: immunoSEQ multiplex PCR; TCRdb's copy keeps in-frame clones and lacks some. The table includes 85,000 or so clones, 75% to 90% detected once. The sample taken for sequencing was peripheral blood. These receptor sequences come from a man in his fifties or sixties with active or convalescent COVID-19.

The rearrangement uses TRBV5-1 and TRBJ1-2; D might be TRBD1 (5 bases). Trimming stripped 4 bases from V and 8 bases from J, with 21 bases between. CDR1 and CDR2 (germline): SGHRS, YFSETQ. CDR3 size: 15 residues. For the CDR3, the DNA is TGCGCCAGCAGCCCGTCGGCGGGGGAGTTGCGGGGCTACACCTTC. It codes for CASSPSAGELRGYTF.

The V call is TRBV7-9, the J call TRBJ2-3, with TRBD2 identical over 13 bases. CDR3 size: 18 residues. J gave up 0 bases and V 5 bases, and 8 bases lay outside the gene matches. Per germline, CDR1 SEHNR and CDR2 FQNEAQ (reference sequence). This CDR3 reads CASSPRGLAGASTDTQYF. CDR3 sequence (DNA): TGTGCCAGCAGCCCTCGAGGACTAGCGGGGGCTAGCACAGATACGCAGTATTTT.

V and J are TRBV18 and TRBJ2-1; weak D call: TRBD1 (6 bases). The CDR3 length is 16 residues. Germline loops: CDR1 KGHSH, CDR2 LQKENI. V was clipped by 6 bases and J by 0 bases, with 15 bases between them. DNA of the CDR3: TGTGCCAGCTCTCTCGGACAGCCGGGCTCCTACAATGAGCAGTTCTTC. Translating gives CASSLGQPGSYNEQFF.

This chain links TRBV6-5 with TRBJ2-1; 7 nucleotides agree with TRBD2. The CDR3 spans 13 residues. Germline V lookup: CDR1 MNHEY, CDR2 SVGAGI. The trim removed 7 bases at V and 5 bases at J, leaving 5 bases unmatched. The CDR3 DNA reads as TGTGCCAGCACCCGGACTAGAGACAATGAGCAGTTCTTC. Translating it yields CASTRTRDNEQFF.

The V call is TRBV6-5, the J call TRBJ1-1; D gene unclear. Germline loops: CDR1 MNHEY, CDR2 SVGAGI. V was trimmed by 2 bases and J by 5 bases, leaving 12 bases between them. The CDR3 loop spans 14 amino acids. Here the CDR3 DNA reads TGTGCCAGCAGTTACGGGAGGGATGGGACTGAAGCTTTCTTT. It encodes CASSYGRDGTEAFF.

The V call is TRBV5-4, the J call TRBJ2-5; TRBD2 matches at 9 bases. CDR3 size: 14 residues. Germline V gene lookup returns CDR1 SGHNT and CDR2 YYREEE (reference sequence). J was trimmed by 2 bases and V by 4 bases; bases with no gene match: 3. CDR3 coding DNA: TGTGCCAGCAGCATAGCGGGAGTTCAAGAGACCCAGTACTTC. Its protein is CASSIAGVQETQYF.

The chain combines TRBV5-1 with TRBJ2-5, with 7 bases fitting TRBD1. Per germline, CDR1 SGHRS and CDR2 YFSETQ. The CDR3 runs 14 residues. V shed 4 bases and J 5 bases; nucleotides not matched to a gene: 8. The CDR3 sequence is CASSARGLRETQYF. CDR3 coding DNA: TGCGCCAGCAGCGCGAGGGGGCTCAGGGAGACCCAGTACTTC.

V is TRBV29-1 and J is TRBJ1-1, with TRBD1 identical over 8 bases. The germline V gene has CDR1 SQVTM and CDR2 ANQGSEA. The CDR3 loop spans 13 amino acids. Losses at the gene ends were 6 bases for V and 0 bases for J; bases not matched to a gene: 3. CDR3 sequence (DNA): TGCAGCGTCCTGACAGGGGTGAACACTGAAGCTTTCTTT. Its protein is CSVLTGVNTEAFF.

The V and J genes are TRBV27 and TRBJ1-1, with D unclear. Germline V gene data show CDR1 as MNHEY and CDR2 as SMNVEV (reference sequence). Trimming took 5 bases from V and 0 from J, leaving 7 bases between them. This CDR3 contains 13 residues. The CDR3 here is CASSPGVNTEAFF. CDR3 coding DNA: TGTGCCAGCAGTCCCGGGGTGAACACTGAAGCTTTCTTT.

The genes are TRBV30 and TRBJ1-6; 9 bases map to TRBD1. The J segment lost 6 bases and the V segment lost 3 bases, leaving 3 bases of the junction unmatched. This CDR3 region has 14 residues. CDR1 is GTSNPN, CDR2 SVGIG, per germline (reference sequence). The CDR3 loop reads CAWSRDRVNSPLHF. In nucleotides, the CDR3 is TGTGCCTGGAGCCGGGACAGGGTTAATTCACCCCTCCACTTT.

The gene calls are TRBV18 and TRBJ2-3, with 11 bases aligning to TRBD2. Germline V CDR1 and CDR2: KGHSH, LQKENI. V dropped 1 base and J dropped 4; count of bases not matched to a gene: 10. The CDR3 consists of 18 residues. The CDR3 region is CASSPLLTSGARADTQYF. Here the CDR3 DNA reads TGTGCCAGCTCACCACTCCTGACTAGCGGGGCCAGAGCAGATACGCAGTATTTT.

The rearrangement joins TRBV30 to TRBJ1-1; D call uncertain. CDR3 length: 13 residues. CDR1 and CDR2 from the germline V gene are GTSNPN and SVGIG (reference sequence). Deletions cut 0 bases from V and 3 bases from J, with 8 bases between. The CDR3 coding sequence is TGTGCCTGGAGTGTACAACCCGACACTGAAGCTTTCTTT. Its protein product is CAWSVQPDTEAFF.

In DNA form, the CDR3 reads TGTGCCAGCAGTCCAAACAGGGGGACCGGGGAGCTGTTTTTT. Its protein product is CASSPNRGTGELFF. The chain employs TRBV6-2 or TRBV6-3 and TRBJ2-2; 8 bases align to TRBD1. The CDR3 is 14 amino acids. The V gene end was trimmed by 5 bases and the J gene end by 5 bases; junction bases not matched to a gene: 4. CDR1 is MNHEY and CDR2 is SVGEGT in the germline V gene.

The J gene is TRBJ1-1, the V gene TRBV28; TRBD1 matches 7 bases. Trimming removed 6 bases from V and 1 base from J; junction bases left unmatched: 8. The CDR3 is 15 residues long. The V gene's germline CDR1 is MDHEN and CDR2 SYDVKM. CDR3 amino acids: CASSRPGQTNTEAFF. CDR3 nucleotides: TGTGCCAGCAGCCGACCGGGACAGACGAACACTGAAGCTTTCTTT.

This chain uses TRBV5-6 with TRBJ2-7; 11 nucleotides align to TRBD2. The CDR3 is 15 residues long. Per germline, CDR1 SGHDT and CDR2 YYEEEE. V lost 0 bases and J lost 4; bases outside the gene matches: 3. CDR3 sequence: CASSLGLAGGYEQYF. In DNA form, the CDR3 reads TGTGCCAGCAGCTTGGGTCTAGCGGGAGGTTACGAGCAGTACTTC.

The sample holds one count of this clone. This chain joins TRBV30 and TRBJ2-4; possible D gene TRBD1, 6 bases. The germline gives CDR1 GTSNPN, CDR2 SVGIG (reference sequence). The CDR3 covers 11 residues. V dropped 0 bases and J dropped 10 bases, with 7 bases sitting between them. Here the CDR3 reads CAWSVQGIQYF. CDR3 bases: TGTGCCTGGAGTGTACAGGGAATTCAGTACTTC.

The gene calls are TRBV9 and TRBJ2-1; 11 nucleotides align to TRBD2. Germline CDR1 is SGDLS and CDR2 is YYNGEE. The ends lost 3 bases at V and 4 bases at J; junction bases unmatched: 6. The CDR3 is 16 amino acids. For the CDR3, the DNA is TGTGCCAGCAGCGAGGGGGTAGCGGGAGGGTACAATGAGCAGTTCTTC. As protein: CASSEGVAGGYNEQFF.

A few counts support this clone. The chain combines TRBV6-5 with TRBJ1-1; possibly TRBD1 for D (5 bases). The CDR3 loop spans 14 amino acids. V dropped 6 bases and J dropped 4 bases, with 15 bases sitting between them. In germline, CDR1 is MNHEY, CDR2 SVGAGI. CDR3 amino acids: CASSYQGFGTEAFF. The CDR3 DNA sequence: TGTGCCAGCAGCTATCAGGGCTTTGGCACTGAAGCTTTCTTT.